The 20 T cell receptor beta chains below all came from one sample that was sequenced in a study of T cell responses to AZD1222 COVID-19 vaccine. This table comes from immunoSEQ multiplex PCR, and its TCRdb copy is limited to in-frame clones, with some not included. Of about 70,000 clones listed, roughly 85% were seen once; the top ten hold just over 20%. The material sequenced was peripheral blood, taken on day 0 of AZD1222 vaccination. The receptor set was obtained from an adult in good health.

The CDR3 reads CASSLVRRGRSFF. The CDR3 DNA reads as TGTGCCAGCAGTTTAGTTCGGCGTGGGAGGTCGTTCTTC. The chain is built from TRBV12-3 or TRBV12-4 and TRBJ2-1; possibly TRBD2 for D (6 bases). Trimming removed 1 base at V and 15 bases at J, with 16 bases between. This CDR3 spans 13 amino acids.

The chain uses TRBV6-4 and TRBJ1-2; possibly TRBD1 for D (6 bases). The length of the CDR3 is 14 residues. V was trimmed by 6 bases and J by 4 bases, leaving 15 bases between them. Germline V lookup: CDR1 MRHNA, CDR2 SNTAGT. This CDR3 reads CASRPSTGLYGYTF. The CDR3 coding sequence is TGTGCCAGCAGACCCTCGACAGGCCTCTATGGCTACACCTTC.

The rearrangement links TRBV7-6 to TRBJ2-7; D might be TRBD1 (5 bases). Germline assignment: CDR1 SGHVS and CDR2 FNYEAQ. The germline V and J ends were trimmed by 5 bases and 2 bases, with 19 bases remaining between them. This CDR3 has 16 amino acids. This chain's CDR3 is CASSPVPTGPTYEQYF. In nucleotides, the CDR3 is TGTGCCAGCAGCCCCGTCCCCACAGGACCTACCTACGAGCAGTACTTC. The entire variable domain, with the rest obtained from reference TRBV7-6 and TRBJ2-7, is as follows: GAGVSQSPRYKVTKRGQDVALRCDPISGHVSLYWYRQALGQGPEFLTYFNYEAQQDKSGLPNDRFSAERPEGSISTLTIQRTEQRDSAMYRCASSPVPTGPTYEQYFGPGTRLTVT.

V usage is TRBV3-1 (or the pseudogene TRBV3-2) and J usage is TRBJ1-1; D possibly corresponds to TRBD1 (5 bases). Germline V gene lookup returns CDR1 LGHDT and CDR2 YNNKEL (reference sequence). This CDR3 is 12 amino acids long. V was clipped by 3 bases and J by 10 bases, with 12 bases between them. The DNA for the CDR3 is TGTGCCAGCAGCCACCTCGACAGCGGAGCTTTCTTT. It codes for CASSHLDSGAFF.

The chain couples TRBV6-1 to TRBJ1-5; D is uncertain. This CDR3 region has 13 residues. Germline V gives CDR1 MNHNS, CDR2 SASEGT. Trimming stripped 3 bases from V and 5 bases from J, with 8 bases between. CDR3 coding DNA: TGTGCCAGCAGTGAGTCTTTTGATCAGCCCCAGCATTTT. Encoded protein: CASSESFDQPQHF.

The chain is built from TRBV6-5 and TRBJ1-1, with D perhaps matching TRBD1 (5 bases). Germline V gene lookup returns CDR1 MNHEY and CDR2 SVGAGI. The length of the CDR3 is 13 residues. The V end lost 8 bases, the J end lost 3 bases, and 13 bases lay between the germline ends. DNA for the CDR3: TGTGCCAGCGAGGCGGGACGGTACACTGAAGCTTTCTTT. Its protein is CASEAGRYTEAFF.

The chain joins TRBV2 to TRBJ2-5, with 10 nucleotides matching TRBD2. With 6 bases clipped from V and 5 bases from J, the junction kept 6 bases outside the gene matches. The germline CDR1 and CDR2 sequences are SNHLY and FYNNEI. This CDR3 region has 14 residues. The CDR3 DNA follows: TGTGCCAGCAGGGGGGGGACTAGCGACGAGACCCAGTACTTC. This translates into CASRGGTSDETQYF.

The CDR3 loop is CASSLALAASGNTIYF. CDR3 nucleotide sequence: TGTGCCAGCAGCTTAGCGCTTGCGGCCTCTGGAAACACCATATATTTT. The chain combines TRBV11-1 with TRBJ1-3; no definite D call. Germline CDR1 SGHAT, CDR2 FQDESV (reference sequence). This CDR3 has 16 amino acids. Trimming shortened V by 0 bases and J by 0 bases, and 9 bases separated the two germline ends.

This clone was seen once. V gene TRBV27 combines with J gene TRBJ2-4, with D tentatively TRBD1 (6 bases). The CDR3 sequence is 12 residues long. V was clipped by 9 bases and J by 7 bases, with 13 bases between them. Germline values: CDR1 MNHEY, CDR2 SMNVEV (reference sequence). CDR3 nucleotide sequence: TGTGCCAGACGGGCAAGGGGGAACATTCAGTACTTC. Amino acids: CARRARGNIQYF.

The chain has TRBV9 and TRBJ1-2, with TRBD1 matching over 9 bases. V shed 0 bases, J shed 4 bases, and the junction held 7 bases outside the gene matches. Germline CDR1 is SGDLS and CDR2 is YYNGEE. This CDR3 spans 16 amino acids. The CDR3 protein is CASSVGGTGLSYGYTF. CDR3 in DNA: TGTGCCAGCAGCGTAGGTGGGACAGGGCTTAGCTATGGCTACACCTTC.

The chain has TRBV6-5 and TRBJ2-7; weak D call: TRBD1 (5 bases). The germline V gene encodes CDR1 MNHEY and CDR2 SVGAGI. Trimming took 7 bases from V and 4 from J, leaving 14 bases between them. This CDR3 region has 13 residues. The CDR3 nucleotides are TGTGCCAGCAACTCACAGGAACTTTACGAGCAGTACTTC. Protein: CASNSQELYEQYF.

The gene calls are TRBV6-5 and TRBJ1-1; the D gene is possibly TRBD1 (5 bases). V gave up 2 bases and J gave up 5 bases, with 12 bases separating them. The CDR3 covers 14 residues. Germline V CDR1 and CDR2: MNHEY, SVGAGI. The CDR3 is CASSYVPGGTEAFF. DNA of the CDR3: TGTGCCAGCAGTTACGTCCCGGGGGGGACTGAAGCTTTCTTT.

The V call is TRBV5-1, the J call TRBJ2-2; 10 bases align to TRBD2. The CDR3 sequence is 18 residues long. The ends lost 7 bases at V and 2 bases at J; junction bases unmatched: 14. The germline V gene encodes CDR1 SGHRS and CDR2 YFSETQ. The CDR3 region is CASSKAGAGGPNTGELFF. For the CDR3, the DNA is TGCGCCAGCTCAAAGGCGGGAGCGGGAGGGCCCAACACCGGGGAGCTGTTTTTT.

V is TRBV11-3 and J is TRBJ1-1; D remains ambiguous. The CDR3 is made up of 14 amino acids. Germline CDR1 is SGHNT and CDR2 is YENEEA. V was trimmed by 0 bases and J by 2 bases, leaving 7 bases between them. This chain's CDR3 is CASSLETDNTEAFF. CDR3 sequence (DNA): TGTGCCAGCAGCTTAGAGACGGACAACACTGAAGCTTTCTTT. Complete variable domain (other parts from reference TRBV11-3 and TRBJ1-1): EAGVVQSPRYKIIEKKQPVAFWCNPISGHNTLYWYLQNLGQGPELLIRYENEEAVDDSQLPKDRFSAERLKGVDSTLKIQPAELGDSAVYLCASSLETDNTEAFFGQGTRLTVV.

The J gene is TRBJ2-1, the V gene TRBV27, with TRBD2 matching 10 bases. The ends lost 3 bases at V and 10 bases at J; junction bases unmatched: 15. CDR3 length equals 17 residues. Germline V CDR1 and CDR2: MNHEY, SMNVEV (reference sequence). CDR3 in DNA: TGTGCCAGCAGTTTCCTCGGGGGGGCTAGCGGGAGACGGGAGCAGTTCTTC. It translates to CASSFLGGASGRREQFF.

The CDR3 loop reads CASSSHLPDSGGSYEQYF. The CDR3 nucleotides are TGCGCCAGCAGCTCCCACCTGCCGGACTCGGGGGGATCCTACGAGCAGTACTTC. The chain recombines TRBV5-1 with TRBJ2-7, with 7 nucleotides matching TRBD2. V lost 3 bases and J lost 1; bases outside the gene matches: 16. The CDR3 extends over 18 amino acids. Germline V gene data show CDR1 as SGHRS and CDR2 as YFSETQ.

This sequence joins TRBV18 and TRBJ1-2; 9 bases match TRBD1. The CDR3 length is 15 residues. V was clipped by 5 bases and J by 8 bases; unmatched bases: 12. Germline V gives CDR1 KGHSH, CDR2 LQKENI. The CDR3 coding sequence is TGTGCCAGCTCAGCCCTTCCGGGACAGGGAATCGGCTACACCTTC. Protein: CASSALPGQGIGYTF.

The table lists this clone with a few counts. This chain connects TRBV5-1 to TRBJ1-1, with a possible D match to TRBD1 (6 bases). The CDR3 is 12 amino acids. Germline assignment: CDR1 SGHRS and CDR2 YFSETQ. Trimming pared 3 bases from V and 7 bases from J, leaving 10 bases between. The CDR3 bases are TGCGCCAGCAGCTACGGACAGAGTGAAGCTTTCTTT. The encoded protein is CASSYGQSEAFF. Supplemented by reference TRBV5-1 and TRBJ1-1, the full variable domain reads KAGVTQTPRYLIKTRGQQVTLSCSPISGHRSVSWYQQTPGQGLQFLFEYFSETQRNKGNFPGRFSGRQFSNSRSEMNVSTLELGDSALYLCASSYGQSEAFFGQGTRLTVV.

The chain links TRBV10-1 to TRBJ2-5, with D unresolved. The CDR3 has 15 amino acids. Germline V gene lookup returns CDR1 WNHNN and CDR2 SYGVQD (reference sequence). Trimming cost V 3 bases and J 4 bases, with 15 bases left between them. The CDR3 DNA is TGCGCCAGCAGTGAATCCCTAGTACTGGGAGAGACCCAGTACTTC. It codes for CASSESLVLGETQYF.

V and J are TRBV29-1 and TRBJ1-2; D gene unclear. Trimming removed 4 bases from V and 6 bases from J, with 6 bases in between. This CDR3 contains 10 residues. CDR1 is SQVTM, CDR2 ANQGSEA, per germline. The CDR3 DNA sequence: TGCAGCGTTGTGGGAAATGGCTACACCTTC. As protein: CSVVGNGYTF.